The present T cell receptor (beta chain) was sequenced within a study of T cells in Graves' hyperthyroidism and ophthalmopathy. Orbital computed tomography and thyroid ultrasound, together with serum TRAb and thyroxine and clinical symptoms, were used for diagnoses. The source of the PBMCs was around 9 ml of fresh peripheral blood. The germline gives CDR1 MNHEY, CDR2 SVGEGT. Trimming took 6 bases from V and 0 from J, leaving 13 bases between them. The CDR3 has 15 amino acids. This clonotype was counted ten times or more. Researchers amplified the TCR beta CDR3 regions from RNA transcripts. Primed by the HTBI set, a first-round RT-PCR was run on the TCR CDR3. Each CDR3 protein is one row after TCRdb ran MiXCR on the multiplex PCR reads. The sample yields more than 150,000 distinct CDR3 sequences, approximately 15% seen once.

The sequenced sample was blood. The chain links TRBV6-2 or TRBV6-3 to TRBJ2-3; perhaps TRBD1 as D (5 bases). The origin of this receptor is a woman between 50 and 59 years old with Graves' hyperthyroidism. CDR3 protein: CASRQRRQSTDTQYF. CDR3 DNA: TGTGCCAGCAGGCAGCGCAGACAGAGCACAGATACGCAGTATTTT.